Below are 12 T cell receptor beta chains sequenced from a single sample in a study of chemoradiotherapy in HPV16-positive cancers. Method: immunoSEQ multiplex PCR; TCRdb's copy keeps in-frame clones and lacks some. This sample has 25,000 to 40,000 clones, with approximately 90% found just once. The sequencing here drew on blood, taken from a patient who underwent chemoradiotherapy. Source of these receptors: a human donor with HPV-associated anogenital cancer.

The J gene is TRBJ2-3, the V gene TRBV7-7; TRBD2 aligns across 8 bases. CDR3 size: 13 residues. CDR1 and CDR2 (germline): SSHAT, FNYEAQ (reference sequence). The CDR3 spells CAVQAGGTDTQYF. Here the CDR3 DNA reads TGTGCTGTGCAAGCGGGGGGCACAGATACGCAGTATTTT.

This clone turned up a few times. CDR3 nucleotides: TGTGCCAGCACCGGGGGCTATGGCTACACCTTC. Translated, it gives CASTGGYGYTF. The chain combines TRBV28 with TRBJ1-2, with a tentative D call TRBD1 (5 bases). The CDR3 has 11 residues. Trimming pared 7 bases from V and 4 bases from J, leaving 7 bases between. From germline, CDR1 is MDHEN and CDR2 SYDVKM.

J is TRBJ1-2 and V is TRBV6-5; no clear D gene. The CDR3 length is 13 residues. Trimming took off 6 bases at V and 4 bases at J, with 12 bases between the two ends. Germline CDR1 MNHEY, CDR2 SVGAGI. CDR3 region: CASSPGRSYGYTF. In DNA form, the CDR3 reads TGTGCCAGCAGCCCTGGACGGTCCTATGGCTACACCTTC.

This chain connects TRBV4-2 to TRBJ2-7; 10 positions match TRBD2. The germline V gene encodes CDR1 LGHNA and CDR2 YNFKEQ. The CDR3 is made up of 16 amino acids. Trimming removed 4 bases from V and 0 bases from J; junction bases left unmatched: 6. The CDR3 region is CASSPLAGASSYEQYF. The CDR3 DNA reads TGTGCCAGCAGCCCTCTAGCGGGGGCCAGCTCCTACGAGCAGTACTTC.

This sequence joins TRBV7-2 and TRBJ1-5; a weak D match, TRBD1 (5 bases). Germline assignment: CDR1 SGHTA and CDR2 FQGNSA. This CDR3 has 14 amino acids. V was trimmed by 5 bases and J by 4 bases, leaving 12 bases between them. The CDR3 loop is CASSRGAANQPQHF. DNA for the CDR3: TGTGCCAGCAGCCGCGGGGCAGCTAATCAGCCCCAGCATTTT.

The chain is built from TRBV27 and TRBJ1-1, with D unclear. Germline V gene lookup returns CDR1 MNHEY and CDR2 SMNVEV (reference sequence). The CDR3 covers 15 residues. Between the trimmed V and J ends, which lost 0 bases and 0 bases, there was a span of 8 bases. The chain's CDR3 is CASSLSILMNTEAFF. The CDR3 DNA reads TGTGCCAGCAGTTTATCGATCCTCATGAACACTGAAGCTTTCTTT.

The chain carries TRBV5-1 and TRBJ2-7; a weak D match, TRBD2 (6 bases). From germline, CDR1 is SGHRS and CDR2 YFSETQ. V lost 0 bases to trimming and J lost 4 bases, with 17 bases between them. This CDR3 contains 16 residues. The CDR3 reads CASSLAGGYGLYEQYF. CDR3 coding DNA: TGCGCCAGCAGCTTGGCCGGAGGGTATGGACTTTACGAGCAGTACTTC.

V gene TRBV9 combines with J gene TRBJ2-3, with 9 nucleotides matching TRBD2. With 0 bases clipped from V and 6 bases from J, the junction kept 11 bases outside the gene matches. This CDR3 region has 17 residues. Germline-derived CDR1 and CDR2 are SGDLS and YYNGEE. The CDR3 region has the DNA TGTGCCAGCAGCGTAGAAGGAGGGTTAGCGGGGGTGGATACGCAGTATTTT. It encodes CASSVEGGLAGVDTQYF. The entire variable domain, with the rest obtained from reference TRBV9 and TRBJ2-3, is as follows: DSGVTQTPKHLITATGQRVTLRCSPRSGDLSVYWYQQSLDQGLQFLIQYYNGEERAKGNILERFSAQQFPDLHSELNLSSLELGDSALYFCASSVEGGLAGVDTQYFGPGTRLTVL.

This clone has just one count. This chain links TRBV11-2 with TRBJ2-1; 10 bases are a match to TRBD1. V dropped 1 base and J dropped 13; count of bases not matched to a gene: 16. CDR3 size: 17 residues. Germline CDR1 and CDR2: SGHAT and FQNNGV. CDR3 nucleotide sequence: TGTGCCAGCAGCTTAGTTAATGTTCGACAGGGGGCGAGGTTCCAGTTCTTC. Its translation: CASSLVNVRQGARFQFF.

A single count supports this clone. The V call is TRBV6-6, the J call TRBJ1-2, with D possibly matching TRBD1 (6 bases). The length of the CDR3 is 12 residues. Germline V CDR1 and CDR2: MNHNY, SVGAGI (reference sequence). Between the trimmed V and J ends, which lost 6 bases and 8 bases, there was a span of 13 bases. The CDR3 sequence is CASRSTGNGYTF. The CDR3 nucleotides are TGTGCCAGCAGGTCCACAGGGAACGGCTACACCTTC.

The J gene is TRBJ2-7, the V gene TRBV11-2; 7 bases align to TRBD1. CDR1 and CDR2 from the germline V gene are SGHAT and FQNNGV. V gave up 5 bases and J gave up 5 bases; unmatched junction bases: 21. The CDR3 contains 18 residues. CDR3 in amino acids: CASSPIPRGPGQRDEQYF. CDR3 nucleotide sequence: TGTGCCAGCAGCCCCATCCCACGGGGTCCGGGACAGAGGGACGAGCAGTACTTC. Full variable domain (missing parts from reference TRBV11-2 and TRBJ2-7): EAGVAQSPRYKIIEKRQSVAFWCNPISGHATLYWYQQILGQGPKLLIQFQNNGVVDDSQLPKDRFSAERLKGVDSTLKIQPAKLEDSAVYLCASSPIPRGPGQRDEQYFGPGTRLTVT.

V is TRBV6-5 and J is TRBJ2-2; D uncertain. The length of the CDR3 is 13 residues. CDR1 and CDR2 from the germline V gene are MNHEY and SVGAGI. V was cut by 2 bases and J by 5 bases, with 6 bases left in between. CDR3 amino acids: CASSYGSTGELFF. The DNA for the CDR3 is TGTGCCAGCAGTTACGGTTCTACCGGGGAGCTGTTTTTT.